These 17 T cell receptor beta chains were all obtained from the same sample, sequenced in a study of PD-L1 blockade in urothelial cancer. Using immunoSEQ multiplex PCR, the repertoire was profiled, and TCRdb retains in-frame clones only, with some absent. The repertoire includes approximately 100,000 clones, about 90% of them detected once, and just over 0.9% sits in the top ten. Sequences were derived from PBMCs, sampled around atezolizumab (anti-PD-L1) treatment. All receptors derive from a woman older than 75 with urothelial cancer.

The chain employs TRBV2 and TRBJ2-1, with a possible D match to TRBD1 (5 bases). The V and J ends lost 7 bases and 10 bases respectively, with 26 bases between them. Germline CDR1 reads SNHLY; CDR2 reads FYNNEI. This CDR3 is 16 amino acids long. The CDR3 nucleotides are TGTGCCAGCACCCTTGACTCGACAGATCCGACCCGGGAGCAGTTCTTC. It specifies CASTLDSTDPTREQFF.

V and J are TRBV11-2 and TRBJ1-2, with a tentative D call TRBD1 (5 bases). This CDR3 region has 15 residues. Per the germline V gene, CDR1 is SGHAT and CDR2 is FQNNGV. V was pared by 1 base and J by 7 bases, with 16 bases between. CDR3 region: CASSLAAGMSAGYTF. As DNA, the CDR3 is TGTGCCAGCAGCTTAGCGGCAGGGATGTCGGCTGGCTACACCTTC.

The rearrangement uses TRBV10-3 and TRBJ1-4; D may be TRBD1 (6 bases). The germline V gene has CDR1 ENHRY and CDR2 SYGVKD. This CDR3 has 14 amino acids. V was shortened by 10 bases and J by 8 bases, with 20 bases between the two germline ends. The CDR3 spells CASSKQGSQEKLFF. The CDR3 region has the DNA TGTGCCAGCTCGAAACAGGGATCGCAGGAAAAACTGTTTTTT.

The genes are TRBV25-1 and TRBJ1-1, with D maybe TRBD1 (6 bases). This CDR3 has 13 amino acids. CDR1 MGHDK and CDR2 SYGVNS come from the germline V gene. V shed 0 bases and J shed 6 bases, with 8 bases lying between them. In nucleotides, the CDR3 is TGTGCCAGCAGTGAATATGAGGGGGCTGAAGCTTTCTTT. Residues: CASSEYEGAEAFF.

The chain links TRBV19 to TRBJ2-3; 7 bases are shared with TRBD2. The CDR3 runs to 17 residues. Trimming took 1 base from V and 0 from J; bases not matched to a gene: 7. The germline gives CDR1 LNHDA, CDR2 SQIVND (reference sequence). The CDR3 protein is CASSIGRGRGSTDTQYF. DNA for the CDR3: TGTGCCAGTAGTATAGGTCGCGGGAGAGGGAGCACAGATACGCAGTATTTT. The full variable domain, completed using reference TRBV19 and TRBJ2-3, is DGGITQSPKYLFRKEGQNVTLSCEQNLNHDAMYWYRQDPGQGLRLIYYSQIVNDFQKGDIAEGYSVSREKKESFPLTVTSAQKNPTAFYLCASSIGRGRGSTDTQYFGPGTRLTVL.

This clone was seen only a few times. The V call is TRBV29-1, the J call TRBJ1-1; 7 positions match TRBD1. The germline CDR1 and CDR2 sequences are SQVTM and ANQGSEA. Unmatched junction bases numbered 11, after V lost 5 bases and J lost 5 bases. This CDR3 spans 14 amino acids. CDR3 region: CSVQNNRGETEAFF. CDR3 nucleotide sequence: TGCAGCGTTCAGAACAACAGGGGCGAAACTGAAGCTTTCTTT. Full variable domain (rest looked up from reference TRBV29-1 and TRBJ1-1): SAVISQKPSRDICQRGTSLTIQCQVDSQVTMMFWYRQQPGQSLTLIATANQGSEATYESGFVIDKFPISRPNLTFSTLTVSNMSPEDSSIYLCSVQNNRGETEAFFGQGTRLTVV.

The chain has TRBV10-1 and TRBJ2-5; 10 bases agree with TRBD2. Per the germline V gene, CDR1 is WNHNN and CDR2 is SYGVQD (reference sequence). J gave up 5 bases and V 8 bases, and 5 bases lay outside the gene matches. The CDR3 has 13 amino acids. Here the CDR3 DNA reads TGCGCCAGCCAGCTAGCGGGAGAGGAGACCCAGTACTTC. Translated, it gives CASQLAGEETQYF.

Written as DNA, the CDR3 is TGTGCCATCAGTGTCGGTACCGGGACAGGGTCTAGGGCTGGCTACACCTTC. This gives the protein CAISVGTGTGSRAGYTF. The chain is built from TRBV10-3 and TRBJ1-2, with TRBD1 identical over 9 bases. This CDR3 comprises 17 residues. CDR1 and CDR2 (germline): ENHRY, SYGVKD. V shed 4 bases, J shed 7 bases, and the junction held 16 bases outside the gene matches.

The chain carries TRBV5-6 and TRBJ1-4; TRBD1 aligns across 9 bases. The CDR3 extends over 15 amino acids. Germline assignment: CDR1 SGHDT and CDR2 YYEEEE. After removal of 4 bases from V and 8 bases from J, the junction contained 9 bases not matched to a gene. The CDR3 sequence is CASSETGGVEEKLFF. In nucleotides, the CDR3 is TGTGCCAGCAGCGAGACAGGGGGAGTGGAAGAAAAACTGTTTTTT.

The chain recombines TRBV2 with TRBJ2-1, with D possibly being TRBD1 (6 bases). Trimming removed 6 bases from V and 11 bases from J, with 17 bases in between. Germline lookup yields CDR1 SNHLY and CDR2 FYNNEI. The CDR3 is 13 residues long. The CDR3 sequence is CASSPEGWGQQFF. CDR3 sequence (DNA): TGTGCCAGCAGCCCCGAGGGGTGGGGGCAGCAGTTCTTC.

The genes are TRBV29-1 and TRBJ2-1; tentative D call: TRBD1 (7 bases). The CDR3 covers 13 residues. The V gene's germline CDR1 is SQVTM and CDR2 ANQGSEA. With 2 bases removed from V and 5 bases from J, the gap between germline ends came to 10 bases. In nucleotides, the CDR3 is TGCAGCGTTGAACGGGGGACAGACAATGAGCAGTTCTTC. Translated, it gives CSVERGTDNEQFF.

V usage is TRBV9 and J usage is TRBJ1-2, with D possibly matching TRBD1 (6 bases). CDR3 length: 16 residues. Trimming pared 0 bases from V and 4 bases from J, leaving 16 bases between. Germline lookup yields CDR1 SGDLS and CDR2 YYNGEE. CDR3 loop: CASSVGGQSRGYGYTF. CDR3 bases: TGTGCCAGCAGCGTAGGCGGACAGTCCAGGGGCTATGGCTACACCTTC.

The chain joins TRBV15 to TRBJ2-3, with D perhaps matching TRBD2 (5 bases). The CDR3 has 14 residues. Trimming took 2 bases from V and 4 from J, leaving 10 bases between them. CDR1 and CDR2 (germline): LNHNV, YYDKDF (reference sequence). The CDR3 DNA is TGTGCCACCAGCAGACCCGGGAAGGCAGATACGCAGTATTTT. The encoded protein is CATSRPGKADTQYF.

The J gene is TRBJ2-5, the V gene TRBV10-3; 10 bases are a match to TRBD2. CDR3 size: 17 residues. Germline V CDR1 and CDR2: ENHRY, SYGVKD. V dropped 2 bases and J dropped 2; count of bases not matched to a gene: 8. CDR3 in amino acids: CAISEGLAGGEQETQYF. Here the CDR3 DNA reads TGTGCCATCAGTGAGGGGTTAGCGGGAGGCGAACAAGAGACCCAGTACTTC.

V usage is TRBV7-3 and J usage is TRBJ2-7; 10 nucleotides agree with TRBD1. The CDR3 length is 16 residues. V shed 2 bases and J 2 bases; nucleotides not matched to a gene: 6. Germline-derived CDR1 and CDR2 are SGHTA and FQGTGA. CDR3 loop: CASSLRGGTGAYEQYF. The CDR3, as DNA: TGTGCCAGCAGCTTACGAGGGGGGACAGGGGCCTACGAGCAGTACTTC.

This rearrangement joins TRBV20-1 to TRBJ2-5, with D possibly matching TRBD2 (5 bases). The CDR3 extends over 11 amino acids. Per the germline V gene, CDR1 is DFQATT and CDR2 is SNEGSKA (reference sequence). V lost 3 bases to trimming and J lost 5 bases, with 7 bases between them. This CDR3 is CSASVAETQYF. In nucleotides, the CDR3 is TGCAGTGCTAGCGTAGCGGAGACCCAGTACTTC.

The chain is built from TRBV6-1 and TRBJ1-1, with unresolved D. The germline V gene has CDR1 MNHNS and CDR2 SASEGT. The CDR3 is made up of 12 amino acids. V lost 4 bases to trimming and J lost 4 bases, with 7 bases between them. Here the CDR3 reads CASSVRSTEAFF. Here the CDR3 DNA reads TGTGCCAGCAGTGTACGGAGCACTGAAGCTTTCTTT.